This T cell receptor beta chain originates from a study of blood T cell repertoires in COVID-19. Study-level information: The study drew acute and convalescent COVID-19 samples from the United States, Italy and Spain. T cells, B-cell-depleted T cells, or PBMCs provided the cDNA or gDNA that served as material.

Original processing methods: By means of reference gene primer amplification, nucleated cell counts were estimated. Produced via immunoSEQ multiplex PCR; TCRdb's table is partial and in-frame only. V and J calls and clone size are those listed in that table; D and trimming were worked out from the DNA. The repertoire has roughly 250,000 clones, about nine tenths of them found once; the top ten carry roughly 3.7%. The CDR3 covers 15 residues. Germline CDR1 is GTSNPN and CDR2 is SVGIG (reference sequence). After removal of 2 bases from V and 6 bases from J, the junction contained 6 bases not matched to a gene.

The sequence was collected from a middle-aged woman with acute or convalescent COVID-19. This chain connects TRBV30 to TRBJ1-5; 11 nucleotides align to TRBD1. The sequenced sample was peripheral blood. CDR3 bases: TGTGCCTGGAGTTACGGGACAGGGGGGACTCAGCCCCAGCATTTT. Translation: CAWSYGTGGTQPQHF.